Following are 25 T cell receptor beta chains from one sample sequenced in a study of vaccination effects on CD4 cells after COVID-19. What these receptors recognize is not known. Sequencing followed a ViraFEST assay step that expanded antigen-specific CD4+ T cells with viral peptide pools. Once cultured for under 11 days, the cells underwent separation to obtain CD4+ T cells. None of these healthy vaccinees had been infected with SARS-CoV-2 before vaccination. The protocol was immunoSEQ multiplex PCR, while the TCRdb copy is restricted to in-frame clones and leaves out a portion. The sample holds 74,000 or so clones; 80% are singletons and the top ten take more than 9%. Sequences were derived from CD4+ T cells from PBMCs cultured with SARS-CoV-2 spike peptides, sampled before COVID-19 vaccination. These receptor sequences come from a human donor who received a COVID-19 vaccine.

The chain recombines TRBV18 with TRBJ1-5; possible D gene TRBD1, 5 bases. The V end lost 6 bases, the J end lost 9 bases, and 24 bases lay between the germline ends. The CDR3 length is 16 residues. Germline loops: CDR1 KGHSH, CDR2 LQKENI. In nucleotides, the CDR3 is TGTGCCAGCTCGCCCTCGGGCGGGCGGTGGGGGTGGCCCCAGCATTTT. Its protein is CASSPSGGRWGWPQHF. The full variable domain, with the rest looked up from reference TRBV18 and TRBJ1-5, is NAGVMQNPRHLVRRRGQEARLRCSPMKGHSHVYWYRQLPEEGLKFMVYLQKENIIDESGMPKERFSAEFPKEGPSILRIQQVVRGDSAAYFCASSPSGGRWGWPQHFGDGTRLSIL.

This clone was counted a few times. This rearrangement joins TRBV15 to TRBJ2-5; the D gene is possibly TRBD1 (5 bases). The CDR3 is 16 amino acids. Germline-derived CDR1 and CDR2 are LNHNV and YYDKDF (reference sequence). Trimming stripped 0 bases from V and 4 bases from J, with 15 bases between. The DNA for the CDR3 is TGTGCCACCAGCAGAGATACCCAGGGAAGGTTAGAGACCCAGTACTTC. It specifies CATSRDTQGRLETQYF.

The J gene is TRBJ2-7, the V gene TRBV3-1 (or the pseudogene TRBV3-2), with D possibly matching TRBD1 (6 bases). V shed 5 bases and J shed 7 bases, with 12 bases lying between them. CDR1 is LGHDT and CDR2 is YNNKEL in the germline V gene (reference sequence). The CDR3 totals 12 residues. Here the CDR3 DNA reads TGTGCCAGCAGCATGACTCAGGGGGAGCAGTACGTC. This sequence encodes CASSMTQGEQYV.

V and J are TRBV24-1 and TRBJ1-2; TRBD1 is a possible D gene (5 bases). Germline V CDR1 and CDR2: KGHDR, SFDVKD. The CDR3 is made up of 14 amino acids. The V end was cut by 1 base, the J end by 2 bases, with 7 bases between. CDR3 DNA sequence: TGTGCCACCAGTGATTTAGACAGAAACTATGGCTACACCTTC. It specifies CATSDLDRNYGYTF.

The CDR3 region is CASSPDSAINYGYTF. The CDR3 coding sequence is TGTGCCAGCTCACCGGACAGCGCCATTAACTATGGCTACACCTTC. The rearrangement joins TRBV18 to TRBJ1-2; possibly TRBD1 for D (6 bases). Germline assignment: CDR1 KGHSH and CDR2 LQKENI. The CDR3 length is 15 residues. The V and J ends lost 3 bases and 1 base respectively, with 12 bases between them. Together with reference TRBV18 and TRBJ1-2, the CDR3 gives the full variable domain: NAGVMQNPRHLVRRRGQEARLRCSPMKGHSHVYWYRQLPEEGLKFMVYLQKENIIDESGMPKERFSAEFPKEGPSILRIQQVVRGDSAAYFCASSPDSAINYGYTFGSGTRLTVV.

V usage is TRBV7-3 and J usage is TRBJ2-2; D is ambiguous. The CDR3 totals 15 residues. Trimming left V 0 bases short and J 12 bases short, with 17 bases between. CDR1 and CDR2 from the germline V gene are SGHTA and FQGTGA. The CDR3 coding sequence is TGTGCCAGCAGCTTAACTGGGTCAGGAAGGAATAAGCTGTTTTTT. This codes for CASSLTGSGRNKLFF.

V and J are TRBV24-1 and TRBJ2-2; TRBD1 is a possible D gene (5 bases). The germline V gene has CDR1 KGHDR and CDR2 SFDVKD. The CDR3 consists of 13 residues. V shed 9 bases and J shed 4 bases, with 11 bases lying between them. The CDR3 nucleotides read TGTGCCACCGAGACAGAGACCACCGGGGAGCTGTTTTTT. Protein: CATETETTGELFF.

The CDR3 is CASSSAGTFNTGELFF. Here the CDR3 DNA reads TGTGCCAGCAGCTCGGCCGGGACCTTTAACACCGGGGAGCTGTTTTTT. The chain links TRBV7-2 to TRBJ2-2, with D perhaps assigned TRBD1 or TRBD2 (5 bases each). CDR1 and CDR2 (germline): SGHTA, FQGNSA. V was trimmed by 4 bases and J by 2 bases, leaving 14 bases between them. This CDR3 is built from 16 residues. Drawing the rest from reference TRBV7-2 and TRBJ2-2, the complete variable domain is GAGVSQSPSNKVTEKGKDVELRCDPISGHTALYWYRQSLGQGLEFLIYFQGNSAPDKSGLPSDRFSAERTGGSVSTLTIQRTQQEDSAVYLCASSSAGTFNTGELFFGEGSRLTVL.

The chain joins TRBV5-4 to TRBJ2-3; TRBD2 matches 10 bases. Germline lookup yields CDR1 SGHNT and CDR2 YYREEE (reference sequence). The CDR3 has 16 residues. J was trimmed by 0 bases and V by 4 bases; bases with no gene match: 5. CDR3: CASSKRGGTSTDTQYF. Here the CDR3 DNA reads TGTGCCAGCAGCAAGCGGGGGGGTACTAGCACAGATACGCAGTATTTT.

V gene TRBV18 combines with J gene TRBJ2-5; tentatively, D is TRBD1 (6 bases). V was clipped by 6 bases and J by 1 base, with 15 bases between them. CDR1 is KGHSH and CDR2 is LQKENI in the germline V gene. The CDR3 is 15 residues long. CDR3: CASSLQGTLQETQYF. The CDR3, as DNA: TGTGCCAGCTCCCTGCAGGGGACACTCCAAGAGACCCAGTACTTC.

The chain recombines TRBV5-1 with TRBJ1-5; tentative D call: TRBD1 (5 bases). CDR3 length equals 14 residues. Germline V lookup: CDR1 SGHRS, CDR2 YFSETQ. V was clipped by 4 bases and J by 2 bases, with 10 bases between them. For the CDR3, the DNA is TGCGCCAGCAGCGAGGGGAACGGCAATCAGCCCCAGCATTTT. Translated: CASSEGNGNQPQHF.

The chain combines TRBV30 with TRBJ1-6; D unclear. The CDR3 totals 12 residues. The V end was cut by 4 bases, the J end by 9 bases, with 10 bases between. The germline V gene encodes CDR1 GTSNPN and CDR2 SVGIG (reference sequence). The CDR3 DNA is TGTGCCTGGACTCGCGGGGTTTCACCCCTCCACTTT. Protein sequence: CAWTRGVSPLHF.

This chain links TRBV2 with TRBJ2-1, with 9 bases matching TRBD1. J was trimmed by 8 bases and V by 4 bases; bases with no gene match: 9. The CDR3 runs 15 residues. Per the germline V gene, CDR1 is SNHLY and CDR2 is FYNNEI. CDR3 protein: CASSALGQGYHEQFF. The CDR3 DNA is TGTGCCAGCAGTGCTCTTGGACAGGGGTATCATGAGCAGTTCTTC.

The chain carries TRBV27 and TRBJ1-2, with a tentative D call TRBD1 (6 bases). In germline, CDR1 is MNHEY, CDR2 SMNVEV (reference sequence). CDR3 length: 13 amino acids. V was pared by 6 bases and J by 8 bases, with 16 bases between. Here the CDR3 DNA reads TGTGCCAGCAGAAAGGGACACTTAGGGGGCTACACCTTC. Encoded protein: CASRKGHLGGYTF.

The chain combines TRBV5-6 with TRBJ2-5; 10 bases line up with TRBD2. The ends lost 0 bases at V and 3 bases at J; junction bases unmatched: 8. CDR1 is SGHDT, CDR2 YYEEEE, per germline. The CDR3 length is 17 residues. The CDR3 here is CASSLDFSGGREETQYF. In nucleotides, the CDR3 is TGTGCCAGCAGCTTGGACTTTAGCGGGGGGAGGGAAGAGACCCAGTACTTC.

The chain employs TRBV2 and TRBJ2-2; a possible D gene is TRBD2 (6 bases). The CDR3 is 14 amino acids. Germline assignment: CDR1 SNHLY and CDR2 FYNNEI. V was trimmed by 4 bases and J by 6 bases, leaving 12 bases between them. This CDR3 reads CASSVWGRSGELFF. CDR3 DNA: TGTGCCAGCAGTGTGTGGGGGAGGTCCGGGGAGCTGTTTTTT.

The chain recombines TRBV5-4 with TRBJ2-5; TRBD1 matches at 10 bases. The CDR3 has 15 residues. V lost 5 bases and J lost 5; bases outside the gene matches: 9. The germline gives CDR1 SGHNT, CDR2 YYREEE (reference sequence). CDR3 amino acids: CASSSTGTGAETQYF. The DNA for the CDR3 is TGTGCCAGCAGTTCCACCGGGACAGGGGCGGAGACCCAGTACTTC.

This chain links TRBV7-8 with TRBJ1-1, with D perhaps matching TRBD1 (6 bases). Germline CDR1 SGHVS, CDR2 FQNEAQ. V was clipped by 5 bases and J by 4 bases, with 17 bases between them. The CDR3 is 15 residues long. The CDR3 nucleotides read TGTGCCAGCAGCCCGCGTCCTGGGGGGGCCACTGAAGCTTTCTTT. This gives the protein CASSPRPGGATEAFF.

The rearrangement links TRBV28 to TRBJ1-1; 7 nucleotides agree with TRBD1. V lost 6 bases to trimming and J lost 1 base; unmatched junction nucleotides: 5. Germline V lookup: CDR1 MDHEN, CDR2 SYDVKM. The CDR3 totals 14 residues. CDR3 sequence (DNA): TGTGCCAGCAGGGGGAACAGGGGGAACACTGAAGCTTTCTTT. Amino acid sequence: CASRGNRGNTEAFF.

The table lists this clone with a few counts. The genes are TRBV7-9 and TRBJ2-2, with D unresolved. V was shortened by 3 bases and J by 3 bases, with 11 bases between the two germline ends. Germline CDR1 is SEHNR and CDR2 is FQNEAQ (reference sequence). The CDR3 is made up of 15 amino acids. The CDR3 region has the DNA TGTGCCAGCAGCTTTTTGCAGGTACACACCGGGGAGCTGTTTTTT. Its protein is CASSFLQVHTGELFF.

V and J are TRBV25-1 and TRBJ1-2, with D possibly TRBD1 on 6 matching bases. CDR1 and CDR2 from the germline V gene are MGHDK and SYGVNS. V was trimmed by 0 bases and J by 6 bases, leaving 20 bases between them. There are 17 residues in the CDR3. The CDR3 DNA reads TGTGCCAGCAGTGAATATCCGGGGGGGATTCAGGGGCATGGCTACACCTTC. The encoded protein is CASSEYPGGIQGHGYTF.

The chain has TRBV6-5 and TRBJ1-6; weak D call: TRBD1 (5 bases). V lost 5 bases, J lost 5 bases, and 10 bases lay in between. The CDR3 has 14 residues. CDR1 is MNHEY and CDR2 is SVGAGI in the germline V gene. CDR3 loop: CASSMGVDNSPLHF. Written as DNA, the CDR3 is TGTGCCAGCAGTATGGGGGTGGATAATTCACCCCTCCACTTT.

V and J are TRBV9 and TRBJ1-1; D is perhaps TRBD1 (5 bases). This CDR3 region has 12 residues. Germline V CDR1 and CDR2: SGDLS, YYNGEE. Deletions cut 7 bases from V and 2 bases from J, with 9 bases between. DNA for the CDR3: TGTGCCAGCGGCCAGGGCAACACTGAAGCTTTCTTT. Protein: CASGQGNTEAFF.

This chain joins TRBV18 and TRBJ1-2, with D possibly being TRBD1 (6 bases). V shed 3 bases and J shed 8 bases, with 19 bases lying between them. CDR1 and CDR2 from the germline V gene are KGHSH and LQKENI. There are 15 residues in the CDR3. This CDR3 is CASSPSLWGRKGYTF. The CDR3, as DNA: TGTGCCAGCTCACCGAGCTTGTGGGGGCGTAAGGGCTACACCTTC.

The rearrangement joins TRBV14 to TRBJ1-1; 9 bases align to TRBD1. CDR1 is SGHDN and CDR2 is FVKESK in the germline V gene. V lost 1 base to trimming and J lost 6 bases; unmatched junction nucleotides: 6. The CDR3 is made up of 15 amino acids. In DNA form, the CDR3 reads TGTGCCAGCAGCCAAGTGGGACAGGGATATTCTGAAGCTTTCTTT. It is translated as CASSQVGQGYSEAFF.